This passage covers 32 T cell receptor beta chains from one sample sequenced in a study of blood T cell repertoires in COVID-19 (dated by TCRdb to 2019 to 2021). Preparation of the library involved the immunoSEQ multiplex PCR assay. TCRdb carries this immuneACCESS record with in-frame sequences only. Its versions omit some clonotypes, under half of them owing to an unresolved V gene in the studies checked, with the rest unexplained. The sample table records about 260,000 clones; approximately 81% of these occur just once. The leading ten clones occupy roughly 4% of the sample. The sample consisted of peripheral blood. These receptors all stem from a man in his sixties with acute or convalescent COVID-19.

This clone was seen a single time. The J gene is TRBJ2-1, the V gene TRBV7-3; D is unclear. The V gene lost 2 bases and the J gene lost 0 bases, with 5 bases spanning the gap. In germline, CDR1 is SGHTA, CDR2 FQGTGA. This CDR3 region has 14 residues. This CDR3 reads CASSLRVSYNEQFF. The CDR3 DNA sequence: TGTGCCAGCAGCTTACGCGTCTCCTACAATGAGCAGTTCTTC. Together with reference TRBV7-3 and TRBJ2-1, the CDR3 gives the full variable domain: GAGVSQTPSNKVTEKGKYVELRCDPISGHTALYWYRQSLGQGPEFLIYFQGTGAADDSGLPNDRFFAVRPEGSVSTLKIQRTERGDSAVYLCASSLRVSYNEQFFGPGTRLTVL.

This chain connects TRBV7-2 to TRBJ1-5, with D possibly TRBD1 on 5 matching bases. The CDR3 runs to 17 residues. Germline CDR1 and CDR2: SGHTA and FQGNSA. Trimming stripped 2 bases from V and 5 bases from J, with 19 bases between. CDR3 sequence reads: CASSLTRDFGADQPQHF. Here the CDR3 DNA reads TGTGCCAGCAGCTTAACTCGGGACTTTGGGGCCGATCAGCCCCAGCATTTT.

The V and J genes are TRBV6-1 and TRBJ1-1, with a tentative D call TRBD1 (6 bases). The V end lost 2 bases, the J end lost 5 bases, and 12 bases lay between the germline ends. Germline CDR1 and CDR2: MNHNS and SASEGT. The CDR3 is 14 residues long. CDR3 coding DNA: TGTGCCAGCAGTGAACAGGGGTATGGGACTGAAGCTTTCTTT. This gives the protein CASSEQGYGTEAFF.

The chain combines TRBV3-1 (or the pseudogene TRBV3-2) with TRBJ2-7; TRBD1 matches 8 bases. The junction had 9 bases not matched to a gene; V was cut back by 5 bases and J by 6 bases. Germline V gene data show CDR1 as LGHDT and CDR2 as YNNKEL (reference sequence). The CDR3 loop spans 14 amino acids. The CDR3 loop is CASSNRQGSAEQYF. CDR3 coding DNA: TGTGCCAGCAGCAACAGACAGGGGTCGGCCGAGCAGTACTTC.

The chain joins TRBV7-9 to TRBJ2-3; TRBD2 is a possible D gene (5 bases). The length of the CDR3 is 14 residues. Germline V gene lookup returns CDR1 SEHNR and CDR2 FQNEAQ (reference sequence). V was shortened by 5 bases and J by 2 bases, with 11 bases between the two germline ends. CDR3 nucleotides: TGTGCCAGCAGCCCAGCGGATCTCACAGATACGCAGTATTTT. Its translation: CASSPADLTDTQYF.

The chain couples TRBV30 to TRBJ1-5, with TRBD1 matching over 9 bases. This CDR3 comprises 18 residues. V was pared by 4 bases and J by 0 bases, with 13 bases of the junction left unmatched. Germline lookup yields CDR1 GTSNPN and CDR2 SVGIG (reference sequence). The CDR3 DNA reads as TGTGCCTGGATTCTCGGGACAGGGTCAATGTATAGCAATCAGCCCCAGCATTTT. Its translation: CAWILGTGSMYSNQPQHF.

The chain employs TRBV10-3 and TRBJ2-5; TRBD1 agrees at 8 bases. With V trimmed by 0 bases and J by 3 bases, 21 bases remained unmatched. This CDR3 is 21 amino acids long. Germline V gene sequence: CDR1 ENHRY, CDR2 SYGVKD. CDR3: CAISESLPRTGFTVRKETQYF. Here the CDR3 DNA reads TGTGCCATCAGTGAGTCTTTGCCGCGGACAGGGTTTACGGTCCGCAAAGAGACCCAGTACTTC.

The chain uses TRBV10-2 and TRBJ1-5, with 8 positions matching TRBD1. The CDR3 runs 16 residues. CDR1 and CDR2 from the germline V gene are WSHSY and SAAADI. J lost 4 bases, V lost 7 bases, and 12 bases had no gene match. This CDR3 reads CASIELWDRRNQPQHF. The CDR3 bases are TGCGCCAGCATTGAACTGTGGGACAGGAGAAATCAGCCCCAGCATTTT.

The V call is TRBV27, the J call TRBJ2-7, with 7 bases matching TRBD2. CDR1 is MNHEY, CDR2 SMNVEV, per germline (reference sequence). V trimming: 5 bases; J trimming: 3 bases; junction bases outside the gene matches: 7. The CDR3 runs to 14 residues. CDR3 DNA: TGTGCCAGCAGTCCGTTGGGAGGGTACTACGAGCAGTACTTC. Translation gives CASSPLGGYYEQYF.

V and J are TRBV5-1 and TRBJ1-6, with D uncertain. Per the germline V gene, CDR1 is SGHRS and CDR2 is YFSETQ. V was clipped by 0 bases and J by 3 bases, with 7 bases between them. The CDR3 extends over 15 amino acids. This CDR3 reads CASSLDSIYNSPLHF. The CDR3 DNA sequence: TGCGCCAGCAGCTTGGACAGCATCTATAATTCACCCCTCCACTTT.

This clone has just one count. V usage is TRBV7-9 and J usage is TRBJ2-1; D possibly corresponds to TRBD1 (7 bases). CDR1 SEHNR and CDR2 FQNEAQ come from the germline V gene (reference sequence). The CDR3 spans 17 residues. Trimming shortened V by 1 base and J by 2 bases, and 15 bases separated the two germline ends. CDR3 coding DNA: TGTGCCAGCAGCTTAGAGGGGGGACAGTTTACCTACAATGAGCAGTTCTTC. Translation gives CASSLEGGQFTYNEQFF.

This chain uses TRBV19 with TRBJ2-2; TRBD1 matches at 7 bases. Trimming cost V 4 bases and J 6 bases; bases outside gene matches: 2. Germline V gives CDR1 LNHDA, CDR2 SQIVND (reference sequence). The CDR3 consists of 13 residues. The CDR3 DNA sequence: TGTGCCAGTAGTACCCAGGGGGCCGGGGAGCTGTTTTTT. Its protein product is CASSTQGAGELFF.

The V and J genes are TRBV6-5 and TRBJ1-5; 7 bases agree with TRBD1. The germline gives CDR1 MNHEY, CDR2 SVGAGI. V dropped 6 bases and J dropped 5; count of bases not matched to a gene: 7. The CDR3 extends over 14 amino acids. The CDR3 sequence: CASSQYRGDQPQHF. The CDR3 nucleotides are TGTGCCAGCAGCCAGTACAGGGGAGATCAGCCCCAGCATTTT.

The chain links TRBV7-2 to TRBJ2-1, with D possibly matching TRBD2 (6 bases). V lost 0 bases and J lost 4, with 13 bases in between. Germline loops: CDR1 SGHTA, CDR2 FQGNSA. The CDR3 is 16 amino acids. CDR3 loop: CASSLAGTGDYNEQFF. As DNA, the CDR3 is TGTGCCAGCAGCTTAGCCGGGACGGGAGATTACAATGAGCAGTTCTTC.

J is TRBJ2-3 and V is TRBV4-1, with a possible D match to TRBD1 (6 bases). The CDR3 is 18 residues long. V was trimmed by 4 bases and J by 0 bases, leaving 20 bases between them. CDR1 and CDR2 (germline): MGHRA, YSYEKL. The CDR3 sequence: CASSLLFQDRSSTDTQYF. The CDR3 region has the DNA TGCGCCAGCAGCCTCCTTTTCCAAGACAGGAGTAGCACAGATACGCAGTATTTT.

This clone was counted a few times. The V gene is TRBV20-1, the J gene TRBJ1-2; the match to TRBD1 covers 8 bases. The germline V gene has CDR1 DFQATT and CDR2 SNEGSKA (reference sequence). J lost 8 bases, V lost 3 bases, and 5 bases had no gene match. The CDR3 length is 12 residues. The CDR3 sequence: CSASSRGQGYTF. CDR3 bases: TGCAGTGCTAGTAGCAGGGGGCAGGGCTACACCTTC.

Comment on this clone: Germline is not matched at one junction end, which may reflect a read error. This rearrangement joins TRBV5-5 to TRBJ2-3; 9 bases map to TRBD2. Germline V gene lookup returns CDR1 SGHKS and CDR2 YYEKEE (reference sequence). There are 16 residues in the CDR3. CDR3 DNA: TGTGTCAGCAGCCCGTTGGCGGGGGGGGAGGGAGATACGCAGTATTTT. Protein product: CVSSPLAGGEGDTQYF.

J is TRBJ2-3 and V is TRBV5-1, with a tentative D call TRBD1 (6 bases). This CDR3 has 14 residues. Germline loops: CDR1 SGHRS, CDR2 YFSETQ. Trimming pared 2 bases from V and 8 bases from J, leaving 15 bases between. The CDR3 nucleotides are TGCGCCAGCAGCTTAGGACAGACCTTTGGTACGCAGTATTTT. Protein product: CASSLGQTFGTQYF.

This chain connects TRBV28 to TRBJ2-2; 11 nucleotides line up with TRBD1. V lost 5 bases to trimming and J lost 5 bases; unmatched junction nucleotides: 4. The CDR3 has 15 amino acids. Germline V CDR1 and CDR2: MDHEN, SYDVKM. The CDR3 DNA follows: TGTGCCAGCAGTCTCCGGGACAGGGGGACCGGGGAGCTGTTTTTT. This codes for CASSLRDRGTGELFF.

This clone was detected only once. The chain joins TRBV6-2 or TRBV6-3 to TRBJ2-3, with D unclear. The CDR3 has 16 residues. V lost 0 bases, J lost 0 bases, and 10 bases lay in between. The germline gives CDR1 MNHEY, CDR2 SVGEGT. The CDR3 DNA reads TGTGCCAGCAGTTACTCGGCAGGCCGTAGCACAGATACGCAGTATTTT. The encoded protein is CASSYSAGRSTDTQYF.

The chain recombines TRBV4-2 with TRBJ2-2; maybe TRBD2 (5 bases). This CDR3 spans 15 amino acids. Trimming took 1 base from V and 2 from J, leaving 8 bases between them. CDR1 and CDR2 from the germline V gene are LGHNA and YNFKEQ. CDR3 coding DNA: TGTGCCAGCAGCCAAGCGCGGACTAACACCGGGGAGCTGTTTTTT. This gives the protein CASSQARTNTGELFF.

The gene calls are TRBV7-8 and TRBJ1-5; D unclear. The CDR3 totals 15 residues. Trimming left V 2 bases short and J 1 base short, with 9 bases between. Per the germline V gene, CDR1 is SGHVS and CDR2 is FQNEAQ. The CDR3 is CASSLNSLSNQPQHF. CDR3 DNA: TGTGCCAGCAGCTTAAACAGCCTGAGCAATCAGCCCCAGCATTTT.

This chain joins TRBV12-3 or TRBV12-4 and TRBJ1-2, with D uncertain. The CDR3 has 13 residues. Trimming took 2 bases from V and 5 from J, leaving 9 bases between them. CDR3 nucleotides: TGTGCCAGCAGTTTATCGACGGGGTATGGCTACACCTTC. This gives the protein CASSLSTGYGYTF.

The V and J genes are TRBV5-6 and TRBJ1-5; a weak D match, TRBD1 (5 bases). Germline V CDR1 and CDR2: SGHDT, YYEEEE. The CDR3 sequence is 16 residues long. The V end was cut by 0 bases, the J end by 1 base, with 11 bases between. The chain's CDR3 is CASSLGYAGSNQPQHF. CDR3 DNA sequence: TGTGCCAGCAGCTTGGGTTATGCAGGGAGCAATCAGCCCCAGCATTTT.

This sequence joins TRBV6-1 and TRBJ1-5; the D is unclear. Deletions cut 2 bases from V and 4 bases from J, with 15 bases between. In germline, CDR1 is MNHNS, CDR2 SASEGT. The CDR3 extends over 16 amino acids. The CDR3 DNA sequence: TGTGCCAGCAGTGAACCGACCCCGGGATCGAATCAGCCCCAGCATTTT. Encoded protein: CASSEPTPGSNQPQHF.

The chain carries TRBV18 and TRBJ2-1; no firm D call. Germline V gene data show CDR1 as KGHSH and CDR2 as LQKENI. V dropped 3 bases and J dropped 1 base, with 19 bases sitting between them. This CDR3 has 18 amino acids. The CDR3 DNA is TGTGCCAGCTCACCCCGACCCCCTGTAGCCGAGTCCTACAATGAGCAGTTCTTC. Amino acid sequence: CASSPRPPVAESYNEQFF.

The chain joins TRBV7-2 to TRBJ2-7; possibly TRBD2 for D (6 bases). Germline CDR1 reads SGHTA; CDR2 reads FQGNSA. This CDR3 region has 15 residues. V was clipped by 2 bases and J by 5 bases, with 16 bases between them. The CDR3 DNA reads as TGTGCCAGCAGCTTATCACCGGGACTCCCCGACGAGCAGTACTTC. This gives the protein CASSLSPGLPDEQYF. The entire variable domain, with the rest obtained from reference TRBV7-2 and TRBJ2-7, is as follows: GAGVSQSPSNKVTEKGKDVELRCDPISGHTALYWYRQSLGQGLEFLIYFQGNSAPDKSGLPSDRFSAERTGGSVSTLTIQRTQQEDSAVYLCASSLSPGLPDEQYFGPGTRLTVT.

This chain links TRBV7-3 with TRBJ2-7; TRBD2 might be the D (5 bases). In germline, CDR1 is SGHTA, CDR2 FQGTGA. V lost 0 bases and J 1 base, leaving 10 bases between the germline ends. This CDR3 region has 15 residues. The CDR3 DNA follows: TGTGCCAGCAGCTTAACAGGAGGAGGATCCTACGAGCAGTACTTC. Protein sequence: CASSLTGGGSYEQYF. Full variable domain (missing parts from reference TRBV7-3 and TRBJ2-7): GAGVSQTPSNKVTEKGKYVELRCDPISGHTALYWYRQSLGQGPEFLIYFQGTGAADDSGLPNDRFFAVRPEGSVSTLKIQRTERGDSAVYLCASSLTGGGSYEQYFGPGTRLTVT.

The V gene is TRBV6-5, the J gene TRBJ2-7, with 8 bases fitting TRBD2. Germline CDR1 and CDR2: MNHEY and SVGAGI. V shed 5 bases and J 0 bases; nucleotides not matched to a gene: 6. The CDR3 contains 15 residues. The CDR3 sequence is CASSQPGGGSYEQYF. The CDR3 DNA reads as TGTGCCAGCAGTCAGCCGGGAGGGGGCTCCTACGAGCAGTACTTC.

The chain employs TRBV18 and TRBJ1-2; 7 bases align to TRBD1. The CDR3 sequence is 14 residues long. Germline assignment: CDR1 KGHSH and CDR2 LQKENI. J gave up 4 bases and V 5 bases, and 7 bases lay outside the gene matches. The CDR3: CASSVTGVRYGYTF. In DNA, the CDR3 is TGTGCCAGCTCAGTAACAGGGGTGCGCTATGGCTACACCTTC.

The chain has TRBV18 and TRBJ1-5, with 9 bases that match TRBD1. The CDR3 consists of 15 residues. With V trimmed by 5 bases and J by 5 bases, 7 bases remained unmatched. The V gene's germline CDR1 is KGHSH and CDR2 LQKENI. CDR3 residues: CASSSWTGDDQPQHF. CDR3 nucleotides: TGTGCCAGCTCATCGTGGACAGGGGACGATCAGCCCCAGCATTTT.

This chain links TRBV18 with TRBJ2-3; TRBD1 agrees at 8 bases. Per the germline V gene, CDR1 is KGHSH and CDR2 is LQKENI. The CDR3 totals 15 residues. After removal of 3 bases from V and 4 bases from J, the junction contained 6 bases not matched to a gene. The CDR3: CASSPYRGVPDTQYF. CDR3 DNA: TGTGCCAGCTCACCCTACAGGGGGGTCCCAGATACGCAGTATTTT.